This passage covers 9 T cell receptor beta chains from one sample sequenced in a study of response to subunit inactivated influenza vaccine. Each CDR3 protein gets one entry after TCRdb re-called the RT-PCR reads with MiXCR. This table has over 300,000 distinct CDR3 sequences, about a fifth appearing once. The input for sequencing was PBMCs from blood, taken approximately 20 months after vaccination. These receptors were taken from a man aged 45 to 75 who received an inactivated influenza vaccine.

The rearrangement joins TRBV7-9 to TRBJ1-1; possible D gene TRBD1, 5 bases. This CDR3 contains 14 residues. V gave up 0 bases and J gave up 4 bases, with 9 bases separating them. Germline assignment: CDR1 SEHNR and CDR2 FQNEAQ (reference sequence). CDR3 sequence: CASSLARAGTEAFF. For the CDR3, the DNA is TGTGCCAGCAGCTTAGCCAGGGCAGGCACTGAAGCTTTCTTT.

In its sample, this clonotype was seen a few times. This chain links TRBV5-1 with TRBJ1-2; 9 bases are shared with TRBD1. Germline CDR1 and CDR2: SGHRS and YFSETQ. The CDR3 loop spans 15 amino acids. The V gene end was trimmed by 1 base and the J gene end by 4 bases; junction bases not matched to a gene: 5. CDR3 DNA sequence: TGCGCCAGCAGCTTGTCTCCGGACAGGGGCTATGGCTACACCTTC. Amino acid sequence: CASSLSPDRGYGYTF.

The CDR3 reads CSARDLKESSYNSPLHF. As DNA, the CDR3 is TGCAGTGCTAGAGATCTGAAAGAGAGCTCCTATAATTCACCCCTCCACTTT. V usage is TRBV20-1 and J usage is TRBJ1-6; the D is unclear. Germline V gene data show CDR1 as DFQATT and CDR2 as SNEGSKA (reference sequence). CDR3 length: 17 residues. The V and J ends lost 0 bases and 0 bases respectively, with 12 bases between them.

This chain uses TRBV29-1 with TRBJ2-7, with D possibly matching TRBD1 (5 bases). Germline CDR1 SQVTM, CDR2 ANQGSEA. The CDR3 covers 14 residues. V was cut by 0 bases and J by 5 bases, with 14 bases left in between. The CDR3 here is CSVEERGRDDEQYF. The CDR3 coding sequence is TGCAGCGTTGAAGAAAGAGGCAGGGATGACGAGCAGTACTTC.

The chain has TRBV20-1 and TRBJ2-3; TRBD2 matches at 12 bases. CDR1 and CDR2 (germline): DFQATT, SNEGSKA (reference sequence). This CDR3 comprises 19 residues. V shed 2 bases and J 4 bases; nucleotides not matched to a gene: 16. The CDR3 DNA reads TGCAGTGCTAGAACGGCAGGGGAGACTAGCGGGAGCAGAGCAGATACGCAGTATTTT. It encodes CSARTAGETSGSRADTQYF.

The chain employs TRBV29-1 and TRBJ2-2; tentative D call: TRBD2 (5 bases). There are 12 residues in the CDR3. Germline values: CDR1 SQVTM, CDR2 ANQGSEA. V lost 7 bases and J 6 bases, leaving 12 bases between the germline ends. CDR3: CSARRGAGELFF. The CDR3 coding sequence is TGCAGCGCGCGTCGGGGTGCCGGGGAGCTGTTTTTT.

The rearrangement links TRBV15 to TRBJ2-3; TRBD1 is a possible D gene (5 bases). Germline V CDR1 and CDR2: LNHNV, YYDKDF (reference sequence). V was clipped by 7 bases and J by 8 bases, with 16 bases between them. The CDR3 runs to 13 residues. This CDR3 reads CATTPGPGATQYF. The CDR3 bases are TGTGCCACCACCCCCGGACCTGGGGCTACGCAGTATTTT.

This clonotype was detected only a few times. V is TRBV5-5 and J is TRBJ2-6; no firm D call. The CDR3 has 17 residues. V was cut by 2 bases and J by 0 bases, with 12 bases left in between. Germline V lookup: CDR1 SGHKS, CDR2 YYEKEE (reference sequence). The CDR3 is CASSFWQKISGANVLTF. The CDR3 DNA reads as TGTGCCAGCAGCTTCTGGCAGAAAATCTCTGGGGCCAACGTCCTGACTTTC.

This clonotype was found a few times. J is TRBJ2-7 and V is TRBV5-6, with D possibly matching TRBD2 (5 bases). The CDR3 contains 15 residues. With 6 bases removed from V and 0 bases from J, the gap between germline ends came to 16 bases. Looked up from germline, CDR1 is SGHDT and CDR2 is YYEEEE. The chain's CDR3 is CASTLSPGSSYEQYF. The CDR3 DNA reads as TGTGCCAGCACCCTATCGCCGGGGTCCTCCTACGAGCAGTACTTC.